This T cell receptor (beta chain) was recorded in a study of blood T cell repertoires in COVID-19. On the study more broadly: Whether acute or convalescent, the COVID-19 samples came from the United States, Italy and Spain. The analysed material was cDNA or gDNA that came from T cells, B-cell-depleted T cells, or PBMCs.

The germline gives CDR1 LGHNA, CDR2 YNFKEQ. V dropped 0 bases and J dropped 8 bases, with 19 bases sitting between them. This CDR3 is built from 16 residues. Original processing methods: Reference gene primer amplification gave estimated nucleated cell counts. Assay used: immunoSEQ multiplex PCR; TCRdb lists only in-frame clones, some missing. V and J calls and clone size are those listed in that table; D and trimming were worked out from the DNA. Of some 50,000 clones detected, 75% to 85% appear once; the ten largest clones hold approximately 8%. The chain recombines TRBV4-2 with TRBJ1-2; D gene uncertain. The sequenced material came from peripheral blood. The source is an elderly man in a cohort sampled during active COVID-19. Here the CDR3 reads CASSQDSGERGSGYTF. For the CDR3, the DNA is TGTGCCAGCAGCCAAGATTCCGGGGAGAGAGGGTCGGGCTACACCTTC.